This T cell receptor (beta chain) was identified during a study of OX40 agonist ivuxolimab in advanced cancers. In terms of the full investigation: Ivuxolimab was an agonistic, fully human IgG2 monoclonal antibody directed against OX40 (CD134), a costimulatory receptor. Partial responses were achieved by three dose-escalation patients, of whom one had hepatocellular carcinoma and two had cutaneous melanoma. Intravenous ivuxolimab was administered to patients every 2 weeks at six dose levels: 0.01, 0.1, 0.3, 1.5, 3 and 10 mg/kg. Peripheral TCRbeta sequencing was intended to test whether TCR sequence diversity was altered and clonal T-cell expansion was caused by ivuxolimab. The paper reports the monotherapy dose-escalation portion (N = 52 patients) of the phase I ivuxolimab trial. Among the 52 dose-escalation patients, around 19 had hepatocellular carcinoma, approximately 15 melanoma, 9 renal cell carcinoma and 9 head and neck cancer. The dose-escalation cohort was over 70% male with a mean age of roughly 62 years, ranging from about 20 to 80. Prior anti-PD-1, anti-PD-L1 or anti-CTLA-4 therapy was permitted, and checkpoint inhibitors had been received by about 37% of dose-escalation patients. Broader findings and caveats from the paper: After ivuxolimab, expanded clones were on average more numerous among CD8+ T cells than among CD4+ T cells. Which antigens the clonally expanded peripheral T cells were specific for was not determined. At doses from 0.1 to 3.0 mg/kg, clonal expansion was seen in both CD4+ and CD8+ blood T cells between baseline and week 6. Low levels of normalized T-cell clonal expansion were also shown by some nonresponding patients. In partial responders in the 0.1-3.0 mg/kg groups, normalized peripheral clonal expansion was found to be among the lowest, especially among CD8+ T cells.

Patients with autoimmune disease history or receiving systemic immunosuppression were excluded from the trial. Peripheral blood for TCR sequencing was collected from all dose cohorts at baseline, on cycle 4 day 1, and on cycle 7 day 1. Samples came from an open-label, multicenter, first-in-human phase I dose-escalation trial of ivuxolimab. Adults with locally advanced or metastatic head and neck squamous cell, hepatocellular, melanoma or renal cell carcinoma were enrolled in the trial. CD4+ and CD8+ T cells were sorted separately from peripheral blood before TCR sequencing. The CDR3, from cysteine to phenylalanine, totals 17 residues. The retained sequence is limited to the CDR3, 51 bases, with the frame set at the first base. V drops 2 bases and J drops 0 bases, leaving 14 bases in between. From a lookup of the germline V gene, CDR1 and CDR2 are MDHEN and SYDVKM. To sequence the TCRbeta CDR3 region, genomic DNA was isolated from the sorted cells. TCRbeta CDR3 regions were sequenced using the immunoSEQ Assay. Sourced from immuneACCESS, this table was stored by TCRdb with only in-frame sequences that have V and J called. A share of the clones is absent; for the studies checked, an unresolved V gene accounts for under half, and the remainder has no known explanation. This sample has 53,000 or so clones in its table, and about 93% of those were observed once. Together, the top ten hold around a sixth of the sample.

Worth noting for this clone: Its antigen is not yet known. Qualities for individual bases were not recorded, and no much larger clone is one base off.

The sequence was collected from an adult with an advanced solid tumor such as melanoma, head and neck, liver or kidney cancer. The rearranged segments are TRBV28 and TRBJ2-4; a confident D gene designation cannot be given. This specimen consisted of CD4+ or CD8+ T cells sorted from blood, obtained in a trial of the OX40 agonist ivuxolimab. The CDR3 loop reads CASSLGRMILAKNIQYF. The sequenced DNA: TGTGCCAGCAGTTTAGGGCGGATGATTCTAGCCAAAAACATTCAGTACTTC.